This paragraph covers one T cell receptor (beta chain) sequence. The antigen is not known. Profiled with immunoSEQ multiplex PCR; TCRdb holds only in-frame clones, not every one. Among under 40,000 clones listed, about 80% were seen once. Trimming removed 0 bases at V and 4 bases at J, with 27 bases between. There are 20 residues in the CDR3. Germline-derived CDR1 and CDR2 are SGDLS and YYNGEE. The sample originates from a study of a mutant IDH1 vaccine in newly diagnosed glioma. Across the study: Most patients had received both radiotherapy and temozolomide, the prior options being radiotherapy, temozolomide, or both. Week 35 brought visit V12, which was followed by visit V13 at week 47.

Time point denoted: week 35, safety follow-up. One vaccine dose held 300 ug of mutant IDH1 20-mer peptide and came with topical imiquimod. The specimen was PBMCs, collected from a glioma patient whose treatment included an IDH1 peptide vaccine. The V call is TRBV9, the J call TRBJ2-3; a possible D gene is TRBD2 (5 bases). The TCR comes from a man in his forties or fifties with glioma. Some clones in this sample may be carry-over from other donors' samples. DNA for the CDR3: TGTGCCAGCAGCGTAGGAGGAGGAACATTGCCCCCTTCGGGATCAGATACGCAGTATTTT. Translating gives CASSVGGGTLPPSGSDTQYF.